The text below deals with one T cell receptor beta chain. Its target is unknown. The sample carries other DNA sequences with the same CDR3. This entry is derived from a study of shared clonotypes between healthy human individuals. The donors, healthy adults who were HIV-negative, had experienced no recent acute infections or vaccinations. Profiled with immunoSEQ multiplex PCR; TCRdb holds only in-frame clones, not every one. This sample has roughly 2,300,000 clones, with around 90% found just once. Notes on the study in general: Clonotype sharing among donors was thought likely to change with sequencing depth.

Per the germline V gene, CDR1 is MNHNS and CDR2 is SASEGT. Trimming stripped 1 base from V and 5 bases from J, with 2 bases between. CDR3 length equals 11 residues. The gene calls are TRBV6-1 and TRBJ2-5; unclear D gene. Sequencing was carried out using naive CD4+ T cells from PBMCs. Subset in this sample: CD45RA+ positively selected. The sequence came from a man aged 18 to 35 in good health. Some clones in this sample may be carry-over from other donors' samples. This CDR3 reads CASSEEETQYF. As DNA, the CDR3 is TGTGCCAGCAGTGAAGAGGAGACCCAGTACTTC.